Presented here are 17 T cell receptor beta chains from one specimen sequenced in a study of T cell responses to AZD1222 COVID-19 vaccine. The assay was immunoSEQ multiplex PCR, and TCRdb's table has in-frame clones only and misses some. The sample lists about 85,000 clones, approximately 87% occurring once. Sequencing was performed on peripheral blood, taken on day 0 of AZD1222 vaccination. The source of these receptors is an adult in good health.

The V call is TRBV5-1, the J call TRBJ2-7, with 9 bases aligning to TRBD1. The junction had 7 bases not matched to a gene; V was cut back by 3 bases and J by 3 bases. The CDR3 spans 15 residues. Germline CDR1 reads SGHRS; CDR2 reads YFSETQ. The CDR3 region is CASSSPKGQGYEQYF. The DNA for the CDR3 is TGCGCCAGCAGCTCACCAAAGGGACAGGGCTACGAGCAGTACTTC.

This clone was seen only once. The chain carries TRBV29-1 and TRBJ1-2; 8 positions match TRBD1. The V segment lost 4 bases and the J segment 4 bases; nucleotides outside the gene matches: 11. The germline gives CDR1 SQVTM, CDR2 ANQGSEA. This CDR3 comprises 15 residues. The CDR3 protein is CSVGPDRGRSYGYTF. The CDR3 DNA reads TGCAGCGTTGGGCCCGACAGGGGTCGGAGCTATGGCTACACCTTC.

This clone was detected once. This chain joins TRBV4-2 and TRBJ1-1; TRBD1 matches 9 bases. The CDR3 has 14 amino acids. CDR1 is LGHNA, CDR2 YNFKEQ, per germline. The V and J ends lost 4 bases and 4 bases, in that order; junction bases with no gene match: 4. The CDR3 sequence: CASSLADRGTEAFF. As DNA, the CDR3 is TGTGCCAGCAGCCTCGCGGACAGGGGCACTGAAGCTTTCTTT.

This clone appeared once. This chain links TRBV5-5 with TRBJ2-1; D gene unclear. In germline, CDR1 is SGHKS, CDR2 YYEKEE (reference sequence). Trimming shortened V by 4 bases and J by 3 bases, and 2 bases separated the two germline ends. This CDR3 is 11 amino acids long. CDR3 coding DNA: TGTGCCAGCAGCCTCTACAATGAGCAGTTCTTC. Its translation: CASSLYNEQFF.

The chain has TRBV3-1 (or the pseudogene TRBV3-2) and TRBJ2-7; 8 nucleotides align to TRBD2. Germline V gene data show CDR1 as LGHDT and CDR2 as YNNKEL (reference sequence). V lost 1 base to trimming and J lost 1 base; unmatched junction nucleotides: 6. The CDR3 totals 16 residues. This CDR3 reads CASSQGRAGGSYEQYF. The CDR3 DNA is TGTGCCAGCAGCCAAGGGAGGGCGGGAGGATCCTACGAGCAGTACTTC.

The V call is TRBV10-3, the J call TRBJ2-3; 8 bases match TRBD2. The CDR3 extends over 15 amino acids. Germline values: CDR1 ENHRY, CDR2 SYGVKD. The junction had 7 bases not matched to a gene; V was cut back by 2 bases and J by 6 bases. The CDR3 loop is CAISEGLASGDTQYF. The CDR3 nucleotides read TGTGCCATCAGTGAGGGACTAGCCTCGGGGGATACGCAGTATTTT.

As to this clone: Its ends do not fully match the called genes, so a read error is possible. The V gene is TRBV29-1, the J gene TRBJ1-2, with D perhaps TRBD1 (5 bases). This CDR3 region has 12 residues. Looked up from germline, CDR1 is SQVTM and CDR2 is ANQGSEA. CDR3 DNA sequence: TGCAGCGTAGAAGACAGCAACTATGGCTACACCTTC. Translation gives CSVEDSNYGYTF.

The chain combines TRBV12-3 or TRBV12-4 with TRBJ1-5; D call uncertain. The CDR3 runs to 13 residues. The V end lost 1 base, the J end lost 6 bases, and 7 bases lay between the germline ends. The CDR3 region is CASSLEGGQPQHF. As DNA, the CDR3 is TGTGCCAGCAGTTTAGAGGGCGGTCAGCCCCAGCATTTT.

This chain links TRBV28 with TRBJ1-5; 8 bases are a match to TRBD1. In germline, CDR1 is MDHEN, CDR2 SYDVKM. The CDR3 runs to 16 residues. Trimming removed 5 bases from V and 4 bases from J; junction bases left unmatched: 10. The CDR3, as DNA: TGTGCCAGCAGTCCAAGACAGGGGACGGCGAATCAGCCCCAGCATTTT. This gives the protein CASSPRQGTANQPQHF.

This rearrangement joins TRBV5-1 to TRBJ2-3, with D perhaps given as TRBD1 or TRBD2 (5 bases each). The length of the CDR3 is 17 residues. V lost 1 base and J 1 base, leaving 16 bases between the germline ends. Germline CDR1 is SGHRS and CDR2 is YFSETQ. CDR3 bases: TGCGCCAGCAGCTTGTGGGGCTCCGGGGCTGGCACAGATACGCAGTATTTT. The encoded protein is CASSLWGSGAGTDTQYF.

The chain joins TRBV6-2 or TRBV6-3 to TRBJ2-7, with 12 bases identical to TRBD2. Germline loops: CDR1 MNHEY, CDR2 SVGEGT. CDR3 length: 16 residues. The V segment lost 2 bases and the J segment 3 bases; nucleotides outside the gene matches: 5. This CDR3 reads CASSYPRTSGDYEQYF. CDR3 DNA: TGTGCCAGCAGTTACCCGCGGACTAGCGGGGACTACGAGCAGTACTTC.

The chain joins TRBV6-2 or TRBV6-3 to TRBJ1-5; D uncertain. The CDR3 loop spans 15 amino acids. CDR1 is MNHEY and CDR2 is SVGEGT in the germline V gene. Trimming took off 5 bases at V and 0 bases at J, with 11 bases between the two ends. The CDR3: CASSLRENSNQPQHF. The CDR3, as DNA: TGTGCCAGCAGTCTCCGGGAGAATAGCAATCAGCCCCAGCATTTT.

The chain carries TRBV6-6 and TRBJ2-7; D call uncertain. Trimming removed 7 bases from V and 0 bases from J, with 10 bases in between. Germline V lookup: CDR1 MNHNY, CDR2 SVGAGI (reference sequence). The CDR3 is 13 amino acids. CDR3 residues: CASTRMNSYEQYF. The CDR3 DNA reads TGTGCCAGCACCAGGATGAACTCCTACGAGCAGTACTTC.

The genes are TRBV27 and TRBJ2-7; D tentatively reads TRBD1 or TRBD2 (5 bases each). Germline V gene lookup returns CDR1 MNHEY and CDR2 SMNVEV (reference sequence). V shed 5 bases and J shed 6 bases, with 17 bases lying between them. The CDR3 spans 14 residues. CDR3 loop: CASSPRRGVGEQYF. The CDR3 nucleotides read TGTGCCAGCAGTCCCAGAAGAGGGGTGGGCGAGCAGTACTTC.

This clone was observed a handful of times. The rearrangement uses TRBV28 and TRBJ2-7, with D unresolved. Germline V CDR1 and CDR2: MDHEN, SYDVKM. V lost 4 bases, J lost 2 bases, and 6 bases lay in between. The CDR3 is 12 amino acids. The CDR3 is CASSWSTYEQYF. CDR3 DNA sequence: TGTGCCAGCAGTTGGTCAACCTACGAGCAGTACTTC.

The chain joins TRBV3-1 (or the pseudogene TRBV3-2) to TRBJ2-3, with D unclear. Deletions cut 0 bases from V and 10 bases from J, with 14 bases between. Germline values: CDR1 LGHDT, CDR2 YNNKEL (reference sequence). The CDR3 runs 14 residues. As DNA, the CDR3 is TGTGCCAGCAGCCAAGAGACACGGACGAAAGCGCAGTATTTT. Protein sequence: CASSQETRTKAQYF.

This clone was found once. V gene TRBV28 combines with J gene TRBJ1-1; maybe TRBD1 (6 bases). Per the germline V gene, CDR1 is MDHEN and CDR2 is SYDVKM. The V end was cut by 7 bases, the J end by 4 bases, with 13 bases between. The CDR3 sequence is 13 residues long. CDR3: CASNGGGATEAFF. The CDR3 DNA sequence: TGTGCCAGCAATGGAGGGGGGGCCACTGAAGCTTTCTTT.